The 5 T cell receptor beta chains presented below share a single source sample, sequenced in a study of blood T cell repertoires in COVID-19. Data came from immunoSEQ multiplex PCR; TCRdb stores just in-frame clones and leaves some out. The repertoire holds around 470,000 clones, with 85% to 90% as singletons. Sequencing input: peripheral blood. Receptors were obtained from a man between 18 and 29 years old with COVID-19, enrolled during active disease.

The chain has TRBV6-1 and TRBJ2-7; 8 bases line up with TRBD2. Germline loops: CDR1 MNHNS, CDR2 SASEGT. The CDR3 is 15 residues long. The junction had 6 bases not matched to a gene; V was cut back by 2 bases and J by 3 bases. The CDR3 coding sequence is TGTGCCAGCAGTGAAAGGAGCGGGAGATTCTACGAGCAGTACTTC. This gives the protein CASSERSGRFYEQYF.

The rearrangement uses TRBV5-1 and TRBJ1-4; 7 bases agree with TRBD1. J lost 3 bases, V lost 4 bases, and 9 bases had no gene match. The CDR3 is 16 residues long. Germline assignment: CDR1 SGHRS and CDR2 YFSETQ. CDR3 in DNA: TGCGCCAGCAGCCCTTCGAGGGGGCCGGCTAATGAAAAACTGTTTTTT. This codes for CASSPSRGPANEKLFF.

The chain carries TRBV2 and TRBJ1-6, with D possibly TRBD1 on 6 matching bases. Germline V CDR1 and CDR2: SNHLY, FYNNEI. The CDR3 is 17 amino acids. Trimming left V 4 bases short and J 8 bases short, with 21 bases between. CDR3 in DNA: TGTGCCAGCAGTGGATACAGGGTGTATTCTCCAGATTCACCCCTCCACTTT. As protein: CASSGYRVYSPDSPLHF.

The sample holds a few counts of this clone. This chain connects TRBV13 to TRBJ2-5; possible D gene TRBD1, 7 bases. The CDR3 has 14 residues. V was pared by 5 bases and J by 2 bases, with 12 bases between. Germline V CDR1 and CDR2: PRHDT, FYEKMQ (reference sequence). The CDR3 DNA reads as TGTGCCAGCAGCGGCGGGACAGAGCAAGAGACCCAGTACTTC. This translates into CASSGGTEQETQYF. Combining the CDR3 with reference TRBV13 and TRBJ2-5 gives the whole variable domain AAGVIQSPRHLIKEKRETATLKCYPIPRHDTVYWYQQGPGQDPQFLISFYEKMQSDKGSIPDRFSAQQFSDYHSELNMSSLELGDSALYFCASSGGTEQETQYFGPGTRLLVL.

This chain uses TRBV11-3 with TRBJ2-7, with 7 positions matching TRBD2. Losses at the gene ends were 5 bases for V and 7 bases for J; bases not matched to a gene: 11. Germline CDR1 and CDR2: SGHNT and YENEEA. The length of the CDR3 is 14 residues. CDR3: CASSARGGPKEQYF. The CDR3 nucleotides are TGTGCCAGCAGCGCCCGGGGAGGGCCTAAAGAGCAGTACTTC.